This T cell receptor beta chain is drawn from a study of human T cells and chemical hapten exposure (dated by TCRdb to about 2021). About the full investigation: For sensitization, 2% DPC in acetone was applied to a roughly 2 cm by roughly 2 cm area of upper inner arm skin. The libraries were sequenced as a pool, and the TCR yield per sample differed mostly because of small variations in library volumes within the pool. Patient blood was sampled pre-sensitization (week 0) and at 2, 6 and about 24 weeks after DPC sensitization. Patch testing on the upper back used Finn chambers containing 0.01% DPC, with scoring done after 6 days according to International Contact Dermatitis Research Group standards. Alopecia areata with under or over 50% scalp involvement, alopecia totalis and alopecia universalis were represented in the patient cohort, which was mostly female. In alopecia patients, the study followed how the peripheral blood TCR repertoire changed in vivo over primary and secondary sensitization to diphenylcyclopropenone (DPC), a hapten. About 30 alopecia patients provided blood for TCR sequencing at one to four time points (pre-sensitization, 2, 6 and 24 weeks). Weekly therapeutic DPC doses were additionally applied to the scalp of patients throughout the approximately 23-week study period.

Library preparation employed RACE. Sequenced on a NextSeq 500. During library preparation, unique molecular identifiers were attached to individual cDNA molecules so that TCRs could be counted in a quantitative, reproducible way. From each blood RNA sample, both TCR alpha and TCR beta chains were sequenced. Per the source publication's procedure: A median of around 100,000 TCRs per sample was observed, with a range of 23,224 to 690,600. V, J and CDR3 annotation of the TCR reads was performed with the Decombinator software suite. Every sample was subsampled to the same number of TCRs (28,000) for the PS versus PT1 abundance plots. TCRs were defined as expanded if absent before sensitization and observed at least eight times at the 2-week time point. The public reads were reanalyzed by TCRdb: fastp trimming at Q25, MiXCR alignment, in-frame beta chains only. One record per CDR3 amino acid sequence lists the most common genes and DNA. The V and J calls were determined by TCRdb, not by the authors. The sample includes tens of thousands of distinct CDR3 sequences, with 10% to 14% observed a single time. About 4% of the sample is held by the ten biggest clonotypes.

The time point label for this specimen denotes: patch test 3, about 24 weeks after DPC sensitization. Per the publication, the treatment or condition label means: therapeutic diphenylcyclopropenone sensitization with weekly scalp DPC. At every patch-test visit, the blood draw took place before the patch test was put on. Eligible patients were aged 18 to 70, diagnosed with alopecia, deemed suitable for DPC therapy, and excluded if pregnant. Unfractionated whole blood was collected in Tempus Blood RNA tubes, and total RNA was extracted from that blood. The germline V gene (reference sequence) yields MNHNY for CDR1 and SVGAGI for CDR2. V trim: 10 bases; J trim: 5 bases; unmatched bases: 15. Its CDR3 holds 17 amino acids, cysteine through phenylalanine. The DNA shown is the 51-base CDR3, in frame from base 1. This clonotype was counted many times. What antigen it recognizes has not been identified. No base qualities exist here, and no much larger clone lies one base off it.

What the research found in general, with its limitations: Compared with pre-sensitization or healthy control sets, expanded TCRs formed significantly more large CDR3 similarity clusters, which is consistent with antigen-driven responses. Repeated subsampling changed both the strength of the expansion versus patch-test correlation and the threshold at which that correlation became significant. All patients had alopecia, a presumed autoimmune disease, so their immune response might differ from that of healthy individuals. DPC sensitization did not change how many TCRs were above 1 in 1000 frequency, and no evidence was found of alterations in global repertoire structure. The number of PT1 expanded TCRs positively correlated with patch test score, significant at thresholds 8, 16 and 32 but not 4.

The V and J segments used are TRBV6-6 and TRBJ2-1, with 12 bases aligning to TRBD2. The source of this sequence is a woman aged 50 to 65 with alopecia areata. Some clones in this sample may be carry-over from other donors' samples. Here the sequenced sample was whole blood, taken in connection with sensitization to the hapten diphenylcyclopropenone (DPC). CDR3 region: CATHPASSGRADNEQFF. The DNA is as follows: TGTGCCACCCACCCGGCCTCTAGCGGGAGGGCCGACAATGAGCAGTTCTTC.